This entry features one TCR beta chain sequence. These data belong to a study of control samples from healthy donors and cancer patients. Here immunoSEQ multiplex PCR was the method, and the copy in TCRdb shows in-frame clones only, minus some. The sample lists about 110,000 clones, approximately 80% occurring once. This sequence was found in a man aged 18 to 35 in good health. Sequenced sample: blood.

CDR3 nucleotide sequence: TGTGCCAGCTCCGTCATGGGCGTCCAGCCCCAGCATTTT. This codes for CASSVMGVQPQHF. This chain links TRBV5-6 with TRBJ1-5, with D unclear. The CDR3 covers 13 residues. The V end lost 7 bases, the J end lost 7 bases, and 15 bases lay between the germline ends. CDR1 is SGHDT and CDR2 is YYEEEE in the germline V gene.